Listed here are 32 T cell receptor beta chains from one sample, sequenced in a study of early stage breast cancer tumors. The table came from immunoSEQ multiplex PCR; TCRdb's copy has only in-frame clones and leaves some out. The sample yields 65,000 to 75,000 clones, around 80% seen once. The sample taken for sequencing was blood. Receptors were obtained from a person in their 40s with breast cancer.

This rearrangement joins TRBV6-1 to TRBJ1-1, with 7 bases matching TRBD1. CDR3 size: 14 residues. Unmatched junction bases numbered 9, after V lost 11 bases and J lost 0 bases. The germline V gene encodes CDR1 MNHNS and CDR2 SASEGT. Here the CDR3 DNA reads TGTGCCGTTGGGACAGATTCCATGAACACTGAAGCTTTCTTT. It specifies CAVGTDSMNTEAFF.

This clone appeared once. The J gene is TRBJ1-3, the V gene TRBV28; D uncertain. CDR1 is MDHEN and CDR2 is SYDVKM in the germline V gene. V gave up 3 bases and J gave up 0 bases, with 9 bases separating them. CDR3 length equals 15 residues. This CDR3 is CASSLVFSSGNTIYF. DNA for the CDR3: TGTGCCAGCAGTTTGGTGTTCTCCTCTGGAAACACCATATATTTT.

The V call is TRBV6-1, the J call TRBJ1-1, with D possibly being TRBD1 (6 bases). The V end lost 8 bases, the J end lost 3 bases, and 16 bases lay between the germline ends. This CDR3 region has 14 residues. The germline V gene has CDR1 MNHNS and CDR2 SASEGT. CDR3 nucleotides: TGTGCCAGCGCCGGACAGTCGGGGGACACTGAAGCTTTCTTT. Protein: CASAGQSGDTEAFF.

The V gene is TRBV5-8, the J gene TRBJ1-2; TRBD1 aligns across 7 bases. Germline V lookup: CDR1 SGHTS, CDR2 YDEGEE. This CDR3 is 15 amino acids long. J lost 7 bases, V lost 3 bases, and 12 bases had no gene match. The CDR3 DNA follows: TGTGCCAGCAGCTGGAGGGGGCAGCCTCGTAGTGGCTACACCTTC. Amino acids: CASSWRGQPRSGYTF.

The V call is TRBV27, the J call TRBJ1-2; TRBD1 matches at 10 bases. Trimming took 6 bases from V and 6 from J; bases not matched to a gene: 16. The length of the CDR3 is 17 residues. Germline CDR1 and CDR2: MNHEY and SMNVEV (reference sequence). DNA of the CDR3: TGTGCCAGCAGCCACAACACCAAGGGACAGGGGCGTAATGGCTACACCTTC. Translation: CASSHNTKGQGRNGYTF.

This clone appeared once. This sequence joins TRBV19 and TRBJ1-2, with TRBD1 identical over 7 bases. The CDR3 sequence is 14 residues long. V shed 7 bases, J shed 0 bases, and the junction held 5 bases outside the gene matches. Germline CDR1 and CDR2: LNHDA and SQIVND (reference sequence). CDR3: CASTPTGTNYGYTF. CDR3 nucleotide sequence: TGTGCCAGTACCCCGACAGGGACTAACTATGGCTACACCTTC.

The chain combines TRBV28 with TRBJ1-3; D is undetermined. V gave up 2 bases and J gave up 6 bases, with 5 bases separating them. Germline CDR1 is MDHEN and CDR2 is SYDVKM. This CDR3 contains 12 residues. CDR3 in amino acids: CASSLNQNTIYF. Here the CDR3 DNA reads TGTGCCAGCAGTTTAAATCAAAACACCATATATTTT.

V and J are TRBV6-6 and TRBJ2-2, with 7 bases that match TRBD1. There are 15 residues in the CDR3. V lost 7 bases to trimming and J lost 5 bases; unmatched junction nucleotides: 10. Per germline, CDR1 MNHNY and CDR2 SVGAGI (reference sequence). The CDR3 protein is CASMGTTGNTGELFF. Written as DNA, the CDR3 is TGTGCCAGCATGGGGACGACAGGGAATACCGGGGAGCTGTTTTTT.

V and J are TRBV14 and TRBJ1-4; no clear D. This CDR3 is 13 amino acids long. Trimming shortened V by 4 bases and J by 5 bases, and 8 bases separated the two germline ends. Per germline, CDR1 SGHDN and CDR2 FVKESK. The CDR3: CASSRTSNEKLFF. The CDR3 region has the DNA TGTGCCAGCAGCCGGACGTCCAATGAAAAACTGTTTTTT.

The chain has TRBV6-6 and TRBJ1-3; the D gene is possibly TRBD1 (5 bases). Trimming pared 2 bases from V and 4 bases from J, leaving 12 bases between. The germline CDR1 and CDR2 sequences are MNHNY and SVGAGI (reference sequence). The CDR3 has 15 amino acids. The CDR3: CASSYQGRAGNTIYF. DNA for the CDR3: TGTGCCAGCAGTTACCAGGGCCGGGCAGGAAACACCATATATTTT.

The DNA for the CDR3 is TGTGCCAGCAGCTTAGGCGCAGGGGACAATGAGCAGTTCTTC. Encoded protein: CASSLGAGDNEQFF. This sequence joins TRBV11-3 and TRBJ2-1; D might be TRBD1 (6 bases). V was shortened by 1 base and J by 5 bases, with 9 bases between the two germline ends. The CDR3 loop spans 14 amino acids. Germline-derived CDR1 and CDR2 are SGHNT and YENEEA. The full variable domain, with the rest looked up from reference TRBV11-3 and TRBJ2-1, is EAGVVQSPRYKIIEKKQPVAFWCNPISGHNTLYWYLQNLGQGPELLIRYENEEAVDDSQLPKDRFSAERLKGVDSTLKIQPAELGDSAVYLCASSLGAGDNEQFFGPGTRLTVL.

This chain links TRBV9 with TRBJ2-2; D gene ambiguous. Trimming shortened V by 2 bases and J by 5 bases, and 13 bases separated the two germline ends. This CDR3 has 15 amino acids. Germline V gene data show CDR1 as SGDLS and CDR2 as YYNGEE. The CDR3 region has the DNA TGTGCCAGCAGCGTGAGCGCCGTGGGGACCGGGGAGCTGTTTTTT. This gives the protein CASSVSAVGTGELFF.

The chain couples TRBV9 to TRBJ1-1; D call uncertain. Germline assignment: CDR1 SGDLS and CDR2 YYNGEE. Trimming removed 3 bases at V and 1 base at J, with 4 bases between. This CDR3 comprises 12 residues. The DNA of the CDR3 is TGTGCCAGCAGCGCCCAGAACACTGAAGCTTTCTTT. It encodes CASSAQNTEAFF.

The chain recombines TRBV10-3 with TRBJ1-1; D is undetermined. Germline CDR1 ENHRY, CDR2 SYGVKD. Trimming pared 10 bases from V and 8 bases from J, leaving 14 bases between. The CDR3 sequence is 11 residues long. The CDR3 DNA follows: TGTGCCACAAAAGCCGGTGCCGAAGCTTTCTTT. Protein sequence: CATKAGAEAFF.

This chain links TRBV6-6 with TRBJ1-5, with a tentative D call TRBD1 (5 bases). Trimming shortened V by 6 bases and J by 2 bases, and 11 bases separated the two germline ends. CDR3 length: 14 residues. The germline V gene has CDR1 MNHNY and CDR2 SVGAGI (reference sequence). For the CDR3, the DNA is TGTGCCAGCAGAACCGGGACCGGCAATCAGCCCCAGCATTTT. Its protein product is CASRTGTGNQPQHF.

This clone occurred a few times. The chain is built from TRBV6-1 and TRBJ1-5; D unresolved. Germline V gene lookup returns CDR1 MNHNS and CDR2 SASEGT. The CDR3 is 13 amino acids. Deletions cut 5 bases from V and 9 bases from J, with 14 bases between. This chain's CDR3 is CASSLQSIRPQHF. The CDR3 DNA reads as TGTGCCAGCAGTCTCCAGTCGATAAGGCCCCAGCATTTT.

DNA for the CDR3: TGCAGCACCCAGAGGGTTACTGAAGCTTTCTTT. Its translation is CSTQRVTEAFF. This chain uses TRBV20-1 with TRBJ1-1; the D is unclear. Per germline, CDR1 DFQATT and CDR2 SNEGSKA (reference sequence). The CDR3 is 11 amino acids.

The CDR3 region has the DNA TGTGCCAGCAGCCCTGGCCTCTTGCGGGAGGAGACCCAGTACTTC. It is translated as CASSPGLLREETQYF. The chain joins TRBV7-3 to TRBJ2-5, with 7 bases fitting TRBD2. The germline V gene encodes CDR1 SGHTA and CDR2 FQGTGA. J gave up 5 bases and V 5 bases, and 11 bases lay outside the gene matches. The CDR3 contains 15 residues.

This clone turned up a few times. The V gene is TRBV28, the J gene TRBJ1-1; 11 nucleotides line up with TRBD1. Germline V lookup: CDR1 MDHEN, CDR2 SYDVKM. The V and J ends lost 5 bases and 9 bases, in that order; junction bases with no gene match: 8. The length of the CDR3 is 14 residues. CDR3 loop: CASSPSGTGGKAFF. The CDR3 DNA reads as TGTGCCAGCAGTCCCTCCGGGACAGGGGGTAAAGCTTTCTTT.

The chain has TRBV5-5 and TRBJ2-3, with 8 bases that match TRBD1. The J segment lost 0 bases and the V segment lost 5 bases, leaving 8 bases of the junction unmatched. CDR1 and CDR2 (germline): SGHKS, YYEKEE (reference sequence). The CDR3 loop spans 16 amino acids. The chain's CDR3 is CASRYDRGFSTDTQYF. CDR3 nucleotide sequence: TGTGCCAGCAGGTACGACAGGGGCTTTAGCACAGATACGCAGTATTTT.

The CDR3 nucleotides read TGTGCCAGCAGCGCCTCCCCTCCACAAATGGGGGAGGGCGGGGAGCTGTTTTTT. Protein product: CASSASPPQMGEGGELFF. The chain carries TRBV9 and TRBJ2-2, with TRBD2 matching 7 bases. The CDR3 runs to 18 residues. V lost 3 bases to trimming and J lost 7 bases; unmatched junction nucleotides: 18. CDR1 and CDR2 (germline): SGDLS, YYNGEE.

J is TRBJ2-2 and V is TRBV5-1; TRBD1 aligns across 7 bases. The CDR3 runs to 14 residues. Germline trimming cut 4 bases from V and 5 bases from J; bases unmatched to any gene: 5. CDR1 is SGHRS and CDR2 is YFSETQ in the germline V gene. The CDR3: CASSTRTGTGELFF. As DNA, the CDR3 is TGCGCCAGCAGCACCAGGACAGGAACCGGGGAGCTGTTTTTT.

This clone was seen a few times. The DNA of the CDR3 is TGTGCCAGCAGCCAGACGGCGGGGACTGAAGCTTTCTTT. Its protein is CASSQTAGTEAFF. This rearrangement joins TRBV6-6 to TRBJ1-1, with unresolved D. The CDR3 has 13 residues. Germline CDR1 MNHNY, CDR2 SVGAGI (reference sequence). V was clipped by 6 bases and J by 5 bases, with 13 bases between them.

This clone has a single count. J is TRBJ1-1 and V is TRBV7-9; D gene ambiguous. V shed 6 bases and J shed 5 bases, with 10 bases lying between them. The CDR3 extends over 12 amino acids. From germline, CDR1 is SEHNR and CDR2 FQNEAQ (reference sequence). CDR3 DNA: TGTGCCAGCAGTAAGGGATGGACTGAAGCTTTCTTT. Its translation is CASSKGWTEAFF.

The chain employs TRBV6-6 and TRBJ2-3; D is uncertain. The CDR3 runs 11 residues. Germline V CDR1 and CDR2: MNHNY, SVGAGI (reference sequence). The V end was cut by 10 bases, the J end by 6 bases, with 11 bases between. The CDR3: CAIASGDTQYF. In nucleotides, the CDR3 is TGTGCCATCGCCTCAGGCGATACGCAGTATTTT.

The chain employs TRBV6-5 and TRBJ2-7; D may be TRBD2 (6 bases). There are 15 residues in the CDR3. Germline V gene lookup returns CDR1 MNHEY and CDR2 SVGAGI. V was cut by 6 bases and J by 6 bases, with 21 bases left in between. The CDR3 DNA follows: TGTGCCAGCAGCCGTCCCGTGGCGGCCGGGGGCGAGCAGTACTTC. This gives the protein CASSRPVAAGGEQYF.

This clone has only a few counts. The chain joins TRBV5-1 to TRBJ2-7; TRBD1 might be the D (6 bases). The CDR3 runs 11 residues. V was cut by 5 bases and J by 7 bases, with 10 bases left in between. Germline V CDR1 and CDR2: SGHRS, YFSETQ. This CDR3 is CASSLDREQYF. The CDR3 nucleotides read TGCGCCAGCAGTTTAGACAGGGAGCAGTACTTC.

The DNA for the CDR3 is TGTGCCAGCAGCTTAGACGACAGCCCGGGCGAGCAGTACTTC. It translates to CASSLDDSPGEQYF. The V and J genes are TRBV7-9 and TRBJ2-7; D may be TRBD1 (5 bases). The V end was cut by 1 base, the J end by 6 bases, with 13 bases between. The CDR3 length is 14 residues. Germline V gene sequence: CDR1 SEHNR, CDR2 FQNEAQ (reference sequence).

This clone showed up just a few times. The V call is TRBV18, the J call TRBJ2-2; D is ambiguous. The germline CDR1 and CDR2 sequences are KGHSH and LQKENI. V lost 6 bases and J 1 base, leaving 3 bases between the germline ends. The CDR3 runs 12 residues. The CDR3 reads CASSLNTGELFF. The CDR3 coding sequence is TGTGCCAGCTCGTTGAACACCGGGGAGCTGTTTTTT.

The V gene is TRBV28, the J gene TRBJ1-2; 9 positions match TRBD1. The V segment lost 7 bases and the J segment 8 bases; nucleotides outside the gene matches: 11. Germline CDR1 reads MDHEN; CDR2 reads SYDVKM. This CDR3 is built from 14 residues. The CDR3 loop is CASTSGQGFSGYTF. The CDR3 DNA sequence: TGTGCCAGCACCTCGGGACAGGGTTTCTCCGGCTACACCTTC.

J is TRBJ2-6 and V is TRBV15; weak D call: TRBD1 (5 bases). This CDR3 is 19 amino acids long. V lost 6 bases, J lost 2 bases, and 23 bases lay in between. Looked up from germline, CDR1 is LNHNV and CDR2 is YYDKDF (reference sequence). CDR3 residues: CATRRLAGSPVAGANVLTF. DNA for the CDR3: TGTGCCACCAGACGGTTAGCAGGGTCACCTGTGGCTGGGGCCAACGTCCTGACTTTC.

The genes are TRBV5-6 and TRBJ2-7; 9 nucleotides align to TRBD2. The CDR3 has 15 amino acids. The J segment lost 2 bases and the V segment lost 4 bases, leaving 7 bases of the junction unmatched. Germline loops: CDR1 SGHDT, CDR2 YYEEEE. The CDR3 reads CASSGLAGVAYEQYF. The CDR3 region has the DNA TGTGCCAGCAGCGGGTTAGCGGGAGTGGCCTACGAGCAGTACTTC.